Listed below are T cell receptor beta chains from one sample, sequenced in a study of monozygotic twins with inflammatory bowel disease. TCRdb re-analyzed the 5' RACE reads; it lists each CDR3 protein once, without DNA. The listing contains 420,000 or so distinct CDR3 sequences. Sequencing input: blood. These TCRs come from a human donor with ulcerative colitis or Crohn's disease, or a healthy co-twin of an affected twin (not recorded which). CDR3s include the opening cysteine and the closing phenylalanine or tryptophan.

TRBV30	TRBJ2-7	CAWSSGLAHNEQYF
TRBV7-2	TRBJ1-5	CASSARWGGNQPQHF
TRBV20-1	TRBJ2-6	CSARGMGQSRLSGANVLTF
TRBV4-1	TRBJ2-3	CASSQDIFGQGGTDTQYF
TRBV2	TRBJ2-1	CASSENKSTFF
TRBV6-5	TRBJ2-7	CASTYRGSYEQYF
TRBV28	TRBJ2-1	CASSLSLYEQFF
TRBV5-5	TRBJ2-2	CASSLLGGAGTGELFF
TRBV7-4	TRBJ2-5	CASSAGLAGLKTQYF
TRBV10-3	TRBJ2-5	CAISREEETQYF
TRBV5-1	TRBJ1-5	CASSLESPGDRLTF
TRBV5-1	TRBJ2-3	CASSLNSGRAGADTQYF
TRBV6-2/TRBV6-3	TRBJ2-3	CASSRARLDSLRTDTQYF
TRBV28	TRBJ2-5	CASSLTGGTYQETQYF
TRBV7-9	TRBJ1-1	CASSARQYKEAFF
TRBV11-2	TRBJ1-4	CASRVQGSQIWGTNEKLFF
TRBV7-9	TRBJ1-2	CASSFSGDLHYGYTF
TRBV5-1	TRBJ2-5	CATTMSGTTQETQYF
TRBV19	TRBJ1-6	CASSIDFRGYNSPLHF
TRBV7-8	TRBJ2-5	CASSQLGLARETQYF
TRBV18	TRBJ2-3	CASSRAPGSTDTQYF
TRBV7-3	TRBJ2-1	CASSLMGTSGYNEQFF
TRBV11-2	TRBJ2-7	CASSSPEGRGSEQYF
TRBV5-6	TRBJ2-5	CASSLAGLAEETQYF
TRBV28	TRBJ1-1	CASSSSFRLWGGNAEAFF
TRBV15	TRBJ2-7	CATSRGDSSSYEQYF
TRBV20-1	TRBJ2-1	CSATTSGHEQFF
TRBV18	TRBJ2-3	CASSGSGGTDTQYF
TRBV13	TRBJ1-6	CASSSGAALNSPLHF
TRBV14	TRBJ1-5	CASSQRSGGWNQPQHF
TRBV27	TRBJ1-2	CASSYWGRGRDYGYTF
TRBV11-1	TRBJ2-1	CASSLVISRRGTYNEQFF
TRBV20-1	TRBJ1-6	CSARDGFAAGWNSPLHF
TRBV30	TRBJ1-5	CAWRETGGNQPQHF
TRBV27	TRBJ2-6	CASSPNILDAGANVLTF
TRBV10-3	TRBJ2-1	CAISESRGTSGGNEQFF
TRBV20-1	TRBJ2-7	CSAGTPAYEQYF
TRBV15	TRBJ2-3	CATSTRGAGGTDTQYF
TRBV3-1	TRBJ2-7	CASSQGYSGEQYF
TRBV10-3	TRBJ1-1	CAIRGTDTEAFF
TRBV20-1	TRBJ2-1	CSAGPLAGSYNEQFF
TRBV9	TRBJ1-3	CASSVASRGLSGNTIYF